The sequence of this T cell receptor (beta chain) was determined in a study of T cell responses to AZD1222 COVID-19 vaccine. The overall study: Pooled samples include second doses given at about 4 or 12 weeks.

Study-wide results and caveats: The CD4 TCRs associated with vaccination extended across spike and predominated at 160-218 and 743-854. Donors were largely white British and mainly female; clonal diversity was possibly underestimated.

As concerns this clone: Antigen unknown.

TCRdb keeps only in-frame clones here, not all; method: immunoSEQ multiplex PCR. The sample yields some 96,000 clones, roughly 90% seen once. The CDR3 runs to 14 residues. CDR1 is SGDLS, CDR2 YYNGEE, per germline. V lost 0 bases to trimming and J lost 6 bases, with 13 bases between them. V and J are TRBV9 and TRBJ2-7; TRBD1 or TRBD2 may be the D gene (6 bases each). This TCR came from an adult in good health. Sequenced here: peripheral blood, sampled on day 0 of AZD1222 vaccination. The CDR3: CASSVAPGAVEQYF. The CDR3 bases are TGTGCCAGCAGCGTAGCGCCGGGGGCGGTCGAGCAGTACTTC. The whole variable domain, remainder taken from reference TRBV9 and TRBJ2-7, is DSGVTQTPKHLITATGQRVTLRCSPRSGDLSVYWYQQSLDQGLQFLIQYYNGEERAKGNILERFSAQQFPDLHSELNLSSLELGDSALYFCASSVAPGAVEQYFGPGTRLTVT.